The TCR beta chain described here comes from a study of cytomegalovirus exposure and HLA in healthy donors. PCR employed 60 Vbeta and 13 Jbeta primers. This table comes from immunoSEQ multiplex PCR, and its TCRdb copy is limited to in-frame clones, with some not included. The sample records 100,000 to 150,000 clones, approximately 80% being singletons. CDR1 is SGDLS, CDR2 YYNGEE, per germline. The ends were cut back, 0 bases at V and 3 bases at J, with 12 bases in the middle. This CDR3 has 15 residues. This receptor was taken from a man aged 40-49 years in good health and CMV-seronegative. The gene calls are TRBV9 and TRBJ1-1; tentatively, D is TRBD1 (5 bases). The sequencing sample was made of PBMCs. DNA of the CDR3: TGTGCCAGCAGCGTAGAGGCGGGGGTTCACACTGAAGCTTTCTTT. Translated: CASSVEAGVHTEAFF.